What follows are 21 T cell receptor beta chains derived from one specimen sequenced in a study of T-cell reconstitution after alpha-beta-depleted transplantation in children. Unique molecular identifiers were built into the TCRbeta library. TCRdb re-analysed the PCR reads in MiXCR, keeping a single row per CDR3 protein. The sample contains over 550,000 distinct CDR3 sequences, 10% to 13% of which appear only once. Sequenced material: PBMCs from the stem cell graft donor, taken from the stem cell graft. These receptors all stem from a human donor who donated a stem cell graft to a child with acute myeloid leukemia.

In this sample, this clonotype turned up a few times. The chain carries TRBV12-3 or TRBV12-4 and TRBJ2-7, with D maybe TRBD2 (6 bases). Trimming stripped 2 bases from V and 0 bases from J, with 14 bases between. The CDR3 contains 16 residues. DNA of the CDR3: TGTGCCAGCAGTTTACGTGGGAGGCCTAGCTCCTACGAGCAGTACTTC. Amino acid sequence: CASSLRGRPSSYEQYF.

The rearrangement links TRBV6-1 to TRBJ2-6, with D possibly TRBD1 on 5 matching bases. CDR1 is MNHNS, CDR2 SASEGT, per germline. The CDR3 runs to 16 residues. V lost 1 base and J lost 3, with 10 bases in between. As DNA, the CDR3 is TGTGCCAGCAGTGAAGGCCAGGGTGGTGGGGCCAACGTCCTGACTTTC. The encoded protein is CASSEGQGGGANVLTF.

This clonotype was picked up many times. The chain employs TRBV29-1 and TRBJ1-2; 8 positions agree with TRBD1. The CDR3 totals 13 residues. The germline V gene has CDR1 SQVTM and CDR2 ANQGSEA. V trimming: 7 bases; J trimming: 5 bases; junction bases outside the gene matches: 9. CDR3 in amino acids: CSAKTGEIYGYTF. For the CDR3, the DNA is TGCAGCGCCAAGACAGGGGAGATTTATGGCTACACCTTC.

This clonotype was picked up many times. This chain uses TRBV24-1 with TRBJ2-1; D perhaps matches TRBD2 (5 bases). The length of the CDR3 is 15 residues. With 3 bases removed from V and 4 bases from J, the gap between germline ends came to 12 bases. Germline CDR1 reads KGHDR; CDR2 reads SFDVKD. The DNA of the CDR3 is TGTGCCACCAGTGATCCTCTACTAGGATACAATGAGCAGTTCTTC. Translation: CATSDPLLGYNEQFF.

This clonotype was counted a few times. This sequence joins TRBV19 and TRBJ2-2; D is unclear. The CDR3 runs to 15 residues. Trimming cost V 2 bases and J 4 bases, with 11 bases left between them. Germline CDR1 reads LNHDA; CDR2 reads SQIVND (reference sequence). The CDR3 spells CASSILQLPTGELFF. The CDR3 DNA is TGTGCCAGTAGTATATTACAACTACCCACCGGGGAGCTGTTTTTT.

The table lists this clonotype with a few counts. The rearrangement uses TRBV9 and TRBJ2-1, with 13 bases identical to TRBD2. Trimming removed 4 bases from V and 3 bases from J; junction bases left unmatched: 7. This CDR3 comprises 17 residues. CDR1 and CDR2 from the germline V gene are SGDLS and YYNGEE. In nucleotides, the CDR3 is TGTGCCAGCAGCTTTGGACTAGCGGGAGAAGTCTACAATGAGCAGTTCTTC. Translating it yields CASSFGLAGEVYNEQFF. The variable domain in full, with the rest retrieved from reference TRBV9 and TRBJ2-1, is DSGVTQTPKHLITATGQRVTLRCSPRSGDLSVYWYQQSLDQGLQFLIQYYNGEERAKGNILERFSAQQFPDLHSELNLSSLELGDSALYFCASSFGLAGEVYNEQFFGPGTRLTVL.

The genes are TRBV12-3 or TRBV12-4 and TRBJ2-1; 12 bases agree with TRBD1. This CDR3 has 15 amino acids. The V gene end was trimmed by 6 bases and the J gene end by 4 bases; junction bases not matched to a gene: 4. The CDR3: CASRGGQGAYNEQFF. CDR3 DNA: TGTGCCAGCAGGGGGGGACAGGGGGCTTACAATGAGCAGTTCTTC.

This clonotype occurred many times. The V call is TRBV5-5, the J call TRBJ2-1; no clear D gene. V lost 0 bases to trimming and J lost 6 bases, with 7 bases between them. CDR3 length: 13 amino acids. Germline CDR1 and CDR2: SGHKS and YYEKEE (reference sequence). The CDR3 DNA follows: TGTGCCAGCAGCTTGGGGATTTTCAATGAGCAGTTCTTC. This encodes CASSLGIFNEQFF.

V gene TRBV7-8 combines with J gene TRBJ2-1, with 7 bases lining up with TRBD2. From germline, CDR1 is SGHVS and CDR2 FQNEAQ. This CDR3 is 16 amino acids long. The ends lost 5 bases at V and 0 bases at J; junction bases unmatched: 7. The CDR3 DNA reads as TGTGCCAGCAGCCCCCGGGGGAGGGACTCCTACAATGAGCAGTTCTTC. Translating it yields CASSPRGRDSYNEQFF. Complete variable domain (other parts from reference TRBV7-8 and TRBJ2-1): GAGVSQSPRYKVAKRGQDVALRCDPISGHVSLFWYQQALGQGPEFLTYFQNEAQLDKSGLPSDRFFAERPEGSVSTLKIQRTQQEDSAVYLCASSPRGRDSYNEQFFGPGTRLTVL.

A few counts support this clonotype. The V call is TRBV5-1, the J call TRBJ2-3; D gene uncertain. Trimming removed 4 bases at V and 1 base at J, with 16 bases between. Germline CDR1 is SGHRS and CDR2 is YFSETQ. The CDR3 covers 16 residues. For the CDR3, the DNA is TGCGCCAGCAGCGTGGGGTTCGGTCCTGGCACAGATACGCAGTATTTT. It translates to CASSVGFGPGTDTQYF. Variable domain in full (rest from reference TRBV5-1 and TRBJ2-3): KAGVTQTPRYLIKTRGQQVTLSCSPISGHRSVSWYQQTPGQGLQFLFEYFSETQRNKGNFPGRFSGRQFSNSRSEMNVSTLELGDSALYLCASSVGFGPGTDTQYFGPGTRLTVL.

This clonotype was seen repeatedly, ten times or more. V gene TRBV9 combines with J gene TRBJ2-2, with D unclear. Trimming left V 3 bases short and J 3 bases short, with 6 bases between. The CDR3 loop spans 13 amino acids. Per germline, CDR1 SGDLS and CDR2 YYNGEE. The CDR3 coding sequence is TGTGCCAGCAGCGCCTACTACACCGGGGAGCTGTTTTTT. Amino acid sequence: CASSAYYTGELFF.

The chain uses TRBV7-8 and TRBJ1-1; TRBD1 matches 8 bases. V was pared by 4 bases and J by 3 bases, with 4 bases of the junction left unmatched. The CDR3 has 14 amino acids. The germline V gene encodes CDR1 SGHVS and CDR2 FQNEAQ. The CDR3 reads CASSSRGRDTEAFF. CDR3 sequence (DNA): TGTGCCAGCAGCTCCAGGGGGCGCGACACTGAAGCTTTCTTT.

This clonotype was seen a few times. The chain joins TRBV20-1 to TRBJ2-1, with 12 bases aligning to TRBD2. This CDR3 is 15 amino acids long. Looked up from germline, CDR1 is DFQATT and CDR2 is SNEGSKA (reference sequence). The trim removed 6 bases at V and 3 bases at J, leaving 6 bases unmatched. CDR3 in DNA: TGCAGTGCACACCCGGGACTAGCGGGCTACAATGAGCAGTTCTTC. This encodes CSAHPGLAGYNEQFF.

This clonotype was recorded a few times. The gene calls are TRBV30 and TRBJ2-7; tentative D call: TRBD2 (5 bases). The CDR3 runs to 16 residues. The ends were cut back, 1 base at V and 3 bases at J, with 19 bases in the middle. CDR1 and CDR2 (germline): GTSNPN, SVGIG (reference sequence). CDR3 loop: CAWSGNRGTKDYEQYF. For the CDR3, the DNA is TGTGCCTGGAGTGGGAATCGGGGTACAAAGGACTACGAGCAGTACTTC. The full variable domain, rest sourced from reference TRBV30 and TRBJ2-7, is SQTIHQWPATLVQPVGSPLSLECTVEGTSNPNLYWYRQAAGRGLQLLFYSVGIGQISSEVPQNLSASRPQDRQFILSSKKLLLSDSGFYLCAWSGNRGTKDYEQYFGPGTRLTVT.

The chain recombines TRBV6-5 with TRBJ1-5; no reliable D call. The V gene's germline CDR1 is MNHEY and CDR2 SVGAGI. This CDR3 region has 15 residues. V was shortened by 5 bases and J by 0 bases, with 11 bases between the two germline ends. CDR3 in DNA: TGTGCCAGCAGTACTGCTACGCTTAGCAATCAGCCCCAGCATTTT. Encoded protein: CASSTATLSNQPQHF.

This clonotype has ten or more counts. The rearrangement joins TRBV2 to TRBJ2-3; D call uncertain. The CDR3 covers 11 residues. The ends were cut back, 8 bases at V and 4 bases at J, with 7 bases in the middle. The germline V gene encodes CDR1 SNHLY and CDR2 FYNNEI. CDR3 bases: TGTGCCAGCTTTGGGGCAGATACGCAGTATTTT. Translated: CASFGADTQYF.

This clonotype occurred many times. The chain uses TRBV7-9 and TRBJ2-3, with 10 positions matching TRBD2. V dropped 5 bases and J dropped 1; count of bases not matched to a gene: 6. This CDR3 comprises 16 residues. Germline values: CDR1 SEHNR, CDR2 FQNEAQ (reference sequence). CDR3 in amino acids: CASSPPLAGGTDTQYF. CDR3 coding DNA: TGTGCCAGCAGCCCACCTCTAGCGGGAGGCACAGATACGCAGTATTTT.

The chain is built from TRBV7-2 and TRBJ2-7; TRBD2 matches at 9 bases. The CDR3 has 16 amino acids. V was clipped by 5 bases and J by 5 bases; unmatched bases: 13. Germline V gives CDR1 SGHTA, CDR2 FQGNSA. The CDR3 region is CASSRTWGLADDEQYF. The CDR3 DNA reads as TGTGCCAGCAGCCGGACTTGGGGACTAGCAGACGACGAGCAGTACTTC.

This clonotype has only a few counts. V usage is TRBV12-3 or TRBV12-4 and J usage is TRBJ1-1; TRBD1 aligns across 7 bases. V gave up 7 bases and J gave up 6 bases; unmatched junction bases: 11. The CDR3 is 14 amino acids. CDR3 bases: TGTGCCAGCATTCGACAGGGAGGGCTCGCTGAAGCTTTCTTT. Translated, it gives CASIRQGGLAEAFF.

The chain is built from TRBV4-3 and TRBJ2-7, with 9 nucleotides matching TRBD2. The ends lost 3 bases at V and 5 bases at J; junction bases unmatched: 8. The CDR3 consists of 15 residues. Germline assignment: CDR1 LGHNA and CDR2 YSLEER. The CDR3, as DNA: TGCGCCAGCAGCCAGGACAGCGGGAGGTATGACGAGCAGTACTTC. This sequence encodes CASSQDSGRYDEQYF.

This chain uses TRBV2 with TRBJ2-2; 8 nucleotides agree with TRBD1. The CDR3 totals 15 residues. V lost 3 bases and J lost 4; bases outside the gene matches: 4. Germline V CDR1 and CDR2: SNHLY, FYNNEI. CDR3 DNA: TGTGCCAGCAGTGAGAGACAGGGGAGCACCGGGGAGCTGTTTTTT. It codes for CASSERQGSTGELFF.